This TCR beta chain was observed in a study of regulatory T cells in long-lasting Graves disease. Study observations and caveats: Patients with persistent disease showed a bias toward TRBV28, TRBJ1-2 and TRBJ2-5.

Germline V gene data show CDR1 as MDHEN and CDR2 as SYDVKM. The ends were cut back, 2 bases at V and 0 bases at J, with 8 bases in the middle. CDR3 size: 15 residues. Described time point: newly diagnosed GD, antithyroid drugs for less than 3 months. PBMC RNA was the source of the TCR library. From an endocrinology department in Xi'an, China, came the patients. This clonotype was counted ten times or more. Antigen: not known. For TCR beta, libraries came from iRepertoire HTBI primers and Arm-PCR of CDR3 regions. In the authors' methods: The identification of about 66 TRBV and approximately 13 TRBJ segments was made across samples. In TCRdb, the multiplex PCR reads were re-called with MiXCR into one record per CDR3 protein. The V and J calls here are based on TCRdb, not the publication. The sample holds a few hundred thousand distinct CDR3 sequences, approximately 16% seen once. The same data also contributed to another study, on T cells in Graves' hyperthyroidism and ophthalmopathy. This second study says: Researchers ran a first-round RT-PCR on the TCR CDR3 using the HTBI primer set.

The origin of this receptor is a woman aged 40 to 50 with Graves disease. V and J are TRBV28 and TRBJ1-3; D gene uncertain. Sequences were derived from peripheral blood mononuclear cells (PBMCs), sampled at new diagnosis, from a patient treated with antithyroid drugs. The CDR3 protein is CASSLPALSGNTIYF. CDR3 coding DNA: TGTGCCAGCAGTTTACCGGCCCTCTCTGGAAACACCATATATTTT.